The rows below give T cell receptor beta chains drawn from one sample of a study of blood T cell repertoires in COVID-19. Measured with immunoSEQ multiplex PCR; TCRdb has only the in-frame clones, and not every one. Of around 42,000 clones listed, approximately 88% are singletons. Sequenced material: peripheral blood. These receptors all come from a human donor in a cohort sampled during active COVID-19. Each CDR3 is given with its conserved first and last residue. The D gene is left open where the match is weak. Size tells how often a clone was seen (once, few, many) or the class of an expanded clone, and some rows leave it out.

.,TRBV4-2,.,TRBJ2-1,CASSQVAGAAGFSAYNEQFF,TGTGCCAGCAGCCAAGTGGCGGGGGCTGCGGGTTTCTCTGCGTACAATGAGCAGTTCTTC
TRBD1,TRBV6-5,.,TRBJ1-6,CASTRDRARNSPLYF,TGTGCCAGCACCCGGGACAGGGCAAGAAATTCACCCCTCTACTTT
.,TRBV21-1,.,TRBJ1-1,CASSKAGGVNTEAFF,TGTGCCAGCAGCAAAGCAGGGGGCGTGAACACTGAAGCTTTCTTT
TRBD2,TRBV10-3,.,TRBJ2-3,CAISVGLVADTQYF,TGTGCCATCAGTGTAGGACTAGTCGCAGATACGCAGTATTTT
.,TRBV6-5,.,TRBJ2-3,CASRVQGLTDTQYF,TGTGCCAGCAGGGTACAGGGATTAACAGATACGCAGTATTTT
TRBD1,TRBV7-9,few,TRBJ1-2,CASSLDREQNYGYTF,TGTGCCAGCAGCTTGGACAGGGAGCAGAACTATGGCTACACCTTC
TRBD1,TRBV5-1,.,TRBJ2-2,CASSLEGTGDLGELFF,TGCGCCAGCAGCTTGGAAGGGACAGGCGACCTGGGGGAGCTGTTTTTT
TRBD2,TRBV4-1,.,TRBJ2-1,CASSHPGTSGLKEQFF,TGCGCCAGCAGCCACCCCGGGACTAGCGGGTTGAAAGAGCAGTTCTTC
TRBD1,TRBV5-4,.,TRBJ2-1,CASSTTGTGALNEQFF,TGTGCCAGCAGCACCACCGGGACAGGGGCACTAAATGAGCAGTTCTTC
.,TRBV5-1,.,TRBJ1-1,CASSPGGTPNTEAFF,TGCGCCAGCAGCCCGGGGGGAACCCCGAACACTGAAGCTTTCTTT
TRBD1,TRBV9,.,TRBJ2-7,CASSEQGASSYEQYF,TGTGCCAGCAGCGAACAGGGGGCGAGCTCCTACGAGCAGTACTTC
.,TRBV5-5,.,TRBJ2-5,CASSHTGKETQYF,TGTGCCAGCAGTCACACAGGGAAAGAGACCCAGTACTTC
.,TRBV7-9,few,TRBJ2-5,CASSLGTGDLETQYF,TGTGCCAGCAGCTTAGGGACGGGGGATTTGGAGACCCAGTACTTC
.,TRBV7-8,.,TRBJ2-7,CASRPTRRQAEQYF,TGTGCCAGCAGACCTACTAGGAGGCAGGCCGAGCAGTACTTC
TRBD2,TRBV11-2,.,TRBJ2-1,CASSSYQRGGYNEQFF,TGTGCCAGCAGTTCCTACCAGCGGGGGGGTTACAATGAGCAGTTCTTC
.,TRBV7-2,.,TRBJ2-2,CASSLAGGYTGELFF,TGTGCCAGCAGCTTAGCGGGGGGATACACCGGGGAGCTGTTTTTT
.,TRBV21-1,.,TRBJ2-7,CASSKSPGVYEQYF,TGTGCCAGCAGCAAAAGTCCAGGGGTCTACGAGCAGTACTTC
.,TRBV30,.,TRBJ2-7,CAWSATTGNDEQYF,TGTGCCTGGAGCGCGACCACGGGTAACGACGAGCAGTACTTC
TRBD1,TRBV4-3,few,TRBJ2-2,CASSSDRDGELFF,TGCGCCAGCAGCTCGGACAGGGACGGGGAGCTGTTTTTT
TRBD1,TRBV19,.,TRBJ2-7,CASCEGAGYEQYF,TGTGCCAGTTGTGAGGGGGCGGGTTACGAGCAGTACTTC
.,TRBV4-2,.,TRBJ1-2,CASSQDVTGGDYGYTF,TGTGCCAGCAGCCAAGATGTAACGGGCGGGGACTATGGCTACACCTTC
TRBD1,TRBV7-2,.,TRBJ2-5,CASSSLDRVETQYF,TGTGCCAGCAGCTCATTGGACAGGGTGGAGACCCAGTACTTC
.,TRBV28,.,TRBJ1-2,CASSTQVSNYGYTF,TGTGCCAGCAGCACGCAGGTATCTAACTATGGCTACACCTTC
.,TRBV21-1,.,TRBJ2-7,CASSKECSQGAHEQYF,TGTGCCAGCAGCAAAGAATGTAGCCAGGGGGCGCACGAGCAGTACTTC
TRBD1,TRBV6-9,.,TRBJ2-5,CASSNRDQGDF,TGTGCCAGCAGTAACCGGGACCAGGGGGACTTC
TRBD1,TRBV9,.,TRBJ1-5,CASSGQGGNQPQHF,TGTGCCAGCAGCGGACAGGGCGGGAATCAGCCCCAGCATTTT
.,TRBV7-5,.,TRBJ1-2,CARSLVDRADGYGYTF,TGTGCCAGAAGCTTAGTCGACAGGGCAGATGGCTATGGCTACACCTTC
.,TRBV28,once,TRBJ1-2,CASSPPPQVGWSGYTF,TGTGCCAGCAGTCCACCCCCACAGGTCGGTTGGAGCGGCTACACCTTC
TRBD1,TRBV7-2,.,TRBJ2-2,CASSLATGGDTGELFF,TGTGCCAGCAGCTTAGCGACAGGGGGAGACACCGGGGAGCTGTTTTTT
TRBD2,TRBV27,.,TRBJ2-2,CASSLLAGGITGELFF,TGTGCCAGCAGTTTATTAGCGGGGGGGATCACCGGGGAGCTGTTTTTT
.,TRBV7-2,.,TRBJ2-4,CASSLGLRDTKNIQYF,TGTGCCAGCAGCTTAGGTTTACGGGACACCAAAAACATTCAGTACTTC
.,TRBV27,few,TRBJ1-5,CAASKRQVGQPQHF,TGTGCCGCCTCTAAAAGGCAGGTTGGACAGCCCCAGCATTTT
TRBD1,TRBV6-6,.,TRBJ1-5,CASRRDTGVEPQHF,TGTGCCAGCAGAAGGGACACAGGGGTGGAGCCCCAGCATTTT
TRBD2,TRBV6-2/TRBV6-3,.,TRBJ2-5,CASSYSRRLAGSETQYF,TGTGCCAGCAGTTACTCCCGCCGGCTAGCGGGGTCGGAGACCCAGTACTTC
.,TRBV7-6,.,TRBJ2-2,CASSLDGGTGELFF,TGTGCCAGCAGCTTAGATGGAGGGACCGGGGAGCTGTTTTTT
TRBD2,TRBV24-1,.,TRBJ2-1,CATSDARGGDEQFF,TGTGCCACCAGTGACGCCCGGGGGGGGGATGAGCAGTTCTTC
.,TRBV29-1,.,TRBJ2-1,CSVYYNEQFF,TGCAGCGTCTATTACAATGAGCAGTTCTTC
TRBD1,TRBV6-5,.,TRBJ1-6,CASNLDRANSPLHF,TGTGCCAGCAATCTGGACAGGGCGAATTCACCCCTCCACTTT
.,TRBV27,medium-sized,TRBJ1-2,CASSNTPYGYTF,TGTGCCAGCAGTAACACCCCCTATGGCTACACCTTC
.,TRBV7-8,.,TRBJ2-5,CASSLERQAFKRCYF,TGTGCCAGCAGCTTAGAGCGGCAAGCCTTCAAGAGATGCTACTTC
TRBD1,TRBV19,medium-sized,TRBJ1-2,CASSFNRGNRYGYTF,TGTGCCAGTAGTTTTAACAGGGGGAACCGCTATGGCTACACCTTC
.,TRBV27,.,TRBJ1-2,CASSPFPNRVTNYGYTF,TGTGCCAGCAGTCCATTCCCGAACAGGGTTACTAACTATGGCTACACCTTC
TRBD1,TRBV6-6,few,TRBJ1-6,CASMRDSYSPLHF,TGTGCCAGCATGCGGGACAGTTATTCACCCCTCCACTTT
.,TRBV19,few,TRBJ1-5,CASWKGLGQPQHF,TGTGCCAGCTGGAAGGGGTTGGGACAGCCCCAGCATTTT
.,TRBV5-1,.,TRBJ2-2,CASREGRLTGELFF,TGCGCCAGCAGAGAGGGCAGGCTGACCGGGGAGCTGTTTTTT
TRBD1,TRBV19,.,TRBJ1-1,CASSITWTGYIEMNTEAFF,TGTGCCAGTAGTATAACCTGGACAGGGTATATCGAAATGAACACTGAAGCTTTCTTT
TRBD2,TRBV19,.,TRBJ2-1,CASSPLAGQGIYNEQFF,TGTGCCAGTAGTCCCTTAGCGGGACAAGGGATCTACAATGAGCAGTTCTTC
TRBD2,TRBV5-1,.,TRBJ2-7,CASSNSPGLAVYEQYF,TGCGCCAGCAGCAACAGCCCGGGACTAGCGGTGTACGAGCAGTACTTC
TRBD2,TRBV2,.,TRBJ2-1,CASSLLASGGINEQFF,TGTGCCAGCAGCCTGTTAGCGTCGGGGGGAATCAATGAGCAGTTCTTC
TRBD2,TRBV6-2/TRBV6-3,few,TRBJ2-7,CASSYSRRGNEQYF,TGTGCCAGCAGTTACTCGAGGCGGGGGAACGAGCAGTACTTC
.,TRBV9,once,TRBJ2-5,CASSVGAEETQYF,TGTGCCAGCAGCGTTGGAGCTGAAGAGACCCAGTACTTC
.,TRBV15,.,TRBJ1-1,CATSRGAFRSNRNTEAFF,TGTGCCACCAGCAGAGGCGCTTTCAGGTCAAATAGGAACACTGAAGCTTTCTTT
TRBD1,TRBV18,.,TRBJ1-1,CASSLDRYETFF,TGTGCCAGCTCACTGGACAGGTATGAGACTTTCTTT